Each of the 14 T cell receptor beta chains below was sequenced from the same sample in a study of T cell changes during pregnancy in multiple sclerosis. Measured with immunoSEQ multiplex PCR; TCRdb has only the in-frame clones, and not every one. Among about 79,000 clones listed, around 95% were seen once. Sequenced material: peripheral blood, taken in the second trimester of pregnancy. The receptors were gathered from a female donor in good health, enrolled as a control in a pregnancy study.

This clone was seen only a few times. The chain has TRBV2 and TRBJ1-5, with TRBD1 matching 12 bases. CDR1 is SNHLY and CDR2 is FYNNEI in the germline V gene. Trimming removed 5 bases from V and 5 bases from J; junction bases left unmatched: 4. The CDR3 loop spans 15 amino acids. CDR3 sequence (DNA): TGTGCCAGCAGTTCCGGGACAGGGGGCGATCAGCCCCAGCATTTT. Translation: CASSSGTGGDQPQHF.

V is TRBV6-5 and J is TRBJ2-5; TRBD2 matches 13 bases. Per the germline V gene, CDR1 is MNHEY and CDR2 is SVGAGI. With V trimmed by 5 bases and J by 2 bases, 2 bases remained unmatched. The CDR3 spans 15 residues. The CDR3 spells CASSKLAGGQETQYF. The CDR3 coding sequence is TGTGCCAGCAGTAAACTAGCGGGGGGGCAAGAGACCCAGTACTTC.

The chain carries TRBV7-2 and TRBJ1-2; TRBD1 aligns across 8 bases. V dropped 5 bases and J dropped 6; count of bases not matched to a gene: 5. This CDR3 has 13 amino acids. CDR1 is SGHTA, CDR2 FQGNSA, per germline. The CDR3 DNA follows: TGTGCCAGCAGCCCCACAGGGGGTAATGGCTACACCTTC. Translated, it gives CASSPTGGNGYTF.

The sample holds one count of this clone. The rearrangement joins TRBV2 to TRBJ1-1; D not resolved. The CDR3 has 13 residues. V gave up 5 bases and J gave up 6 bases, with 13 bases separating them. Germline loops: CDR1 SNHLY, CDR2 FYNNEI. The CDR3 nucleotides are TGTGCCAGCAGTCTCCGGGGAGTCCCTGAAGCTTTCTTT. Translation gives CASSLRGVPEAFF.

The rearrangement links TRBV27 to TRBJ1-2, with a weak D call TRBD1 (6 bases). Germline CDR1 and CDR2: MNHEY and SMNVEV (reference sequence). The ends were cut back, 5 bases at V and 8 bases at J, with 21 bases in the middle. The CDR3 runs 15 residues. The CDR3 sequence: CASSKQGSSVLGYTF. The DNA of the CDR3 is TGTGCCAGCAGTAAACAGGGTTCCTCCGTTTTGGGCTACACCTTC.

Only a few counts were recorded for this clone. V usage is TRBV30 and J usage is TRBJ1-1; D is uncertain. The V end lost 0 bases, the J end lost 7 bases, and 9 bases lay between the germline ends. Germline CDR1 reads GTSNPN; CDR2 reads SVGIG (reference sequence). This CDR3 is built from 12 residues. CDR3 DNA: TGTGCCTGGAGTGTAGTGTACAGTGAAGCTTTCTTT. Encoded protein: CAWSVVYSEAFF.

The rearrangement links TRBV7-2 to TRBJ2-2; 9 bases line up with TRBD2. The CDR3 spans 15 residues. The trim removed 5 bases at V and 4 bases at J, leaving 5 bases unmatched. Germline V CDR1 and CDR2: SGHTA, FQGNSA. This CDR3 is CASSQRGAGTGELFF. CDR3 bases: TGTGCCAGCAGCCAGCGGGGGGCGGGCACCGGGGAGCTGTTTTTT.

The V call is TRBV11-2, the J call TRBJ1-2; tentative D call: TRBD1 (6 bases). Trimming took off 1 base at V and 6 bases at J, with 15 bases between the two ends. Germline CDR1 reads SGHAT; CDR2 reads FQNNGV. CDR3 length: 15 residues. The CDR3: CASSLVKQGADGYTF. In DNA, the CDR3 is TGTGCCAGCAGCTTAGTTAAACAGGGAGCGGATGGCTACACCTTC. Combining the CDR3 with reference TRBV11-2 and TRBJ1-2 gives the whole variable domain EAGVAQSPRYKIIEKRQSVAFWCNPISGHATLYWYQQILGQGPKLLIQFQNNGVVDDSQLPKDRFSAERLKGVDSTLKIQPAKLEDSAVYLCASSLVKQGADGYTFGSGTRLTVV.

The CDR3 sequence is CASRGTGELNEKLFF. For the CDR3, the DNA is TGTGCCAGCAGGGGAACAGGGGAGCTTAATGAAAAACTGTTTTTT. This chain joins TRBV6-5 and TRBJ1-4; 7 bases fit TRBD1. CDR1 is MNHEY and CDR2 is SVGAGI in the germline V gene. The CDR3 consists of 15 residues. V shed 6 bases and J 4 bases; nucleotides not matched to a gene: 8.

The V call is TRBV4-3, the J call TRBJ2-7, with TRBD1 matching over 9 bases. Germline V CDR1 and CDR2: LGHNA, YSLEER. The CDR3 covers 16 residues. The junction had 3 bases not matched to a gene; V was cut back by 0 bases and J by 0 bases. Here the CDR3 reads CASSQDRTGVSYEQYF. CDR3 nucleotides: TGCGCCAGCAGCCAAGATAGGACAGGGGTCTCCTACGAGCAGTACTTC.

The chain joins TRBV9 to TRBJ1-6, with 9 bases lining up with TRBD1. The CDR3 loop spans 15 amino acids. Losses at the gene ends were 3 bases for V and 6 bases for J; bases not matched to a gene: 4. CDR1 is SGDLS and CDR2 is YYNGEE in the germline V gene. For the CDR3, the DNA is TGTGCCAGCAGCGCATTGGGACAGGGTAATTCACCCCTCCACTTT. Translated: CASSALGQGNSPLHF. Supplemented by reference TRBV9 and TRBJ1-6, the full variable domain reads DSGVTQTPKHLITATGQRVTLRCSPRSGDLSVYWYQQSLDQGLQFLIQYYNGEERAKGNILERFSAQQFPDLHSELNLSSLELGDSALYFCASSALGQGNSPLHFGNGTRLTVT.

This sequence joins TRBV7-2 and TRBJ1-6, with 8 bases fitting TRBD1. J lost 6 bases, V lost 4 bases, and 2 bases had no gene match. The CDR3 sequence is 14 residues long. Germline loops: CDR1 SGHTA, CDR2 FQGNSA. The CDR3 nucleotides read TGTGCCAGCAGCTCGGACAGGGTTAATTCACCCCTCCACTTT. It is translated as CASSSDRVNSPLHF. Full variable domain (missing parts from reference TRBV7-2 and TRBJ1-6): GAGVSQSPSNKVTEKGKDVELRCDPISGHTALYWYRQSLGQGLEFLIYFQGNSAPDKSGLPSDRFSAERTGGSVSTLTIQRTQQEDSAVYLCASSSDRVNSPLHFGNGTRLTVT.

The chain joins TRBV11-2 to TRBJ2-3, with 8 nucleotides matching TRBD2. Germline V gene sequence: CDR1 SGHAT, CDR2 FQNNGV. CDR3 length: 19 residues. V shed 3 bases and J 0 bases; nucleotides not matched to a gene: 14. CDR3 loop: CASSFLRAGGSTSTDTQYF. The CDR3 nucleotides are TGTGCCAGCAGCTTTCTCCGGGCGGGGGGCTCGACTAGCACAGATACGCAGTATTTT.

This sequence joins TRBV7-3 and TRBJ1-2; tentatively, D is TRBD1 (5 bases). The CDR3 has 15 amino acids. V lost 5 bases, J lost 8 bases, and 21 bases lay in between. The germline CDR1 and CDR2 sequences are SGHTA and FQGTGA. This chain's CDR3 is CASSLGPGEGRGYTF. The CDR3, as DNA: TGTGCCAGCAGCCTTGGGCCTGGGGAGGGGCGAGGCTACACCTTC.